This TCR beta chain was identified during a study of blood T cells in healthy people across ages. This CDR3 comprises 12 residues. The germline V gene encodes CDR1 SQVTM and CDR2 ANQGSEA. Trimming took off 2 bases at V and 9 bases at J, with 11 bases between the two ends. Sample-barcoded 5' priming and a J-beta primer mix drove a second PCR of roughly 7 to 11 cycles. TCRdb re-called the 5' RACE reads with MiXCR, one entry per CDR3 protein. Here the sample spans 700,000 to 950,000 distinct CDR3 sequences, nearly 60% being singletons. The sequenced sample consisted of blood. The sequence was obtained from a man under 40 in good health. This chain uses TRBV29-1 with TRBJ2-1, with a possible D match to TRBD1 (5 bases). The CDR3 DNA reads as TGCAGCGTTGAACTAGTTAGGGGTGAGCAGTTCTTC. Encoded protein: CSVELVRGEQFF.